Reported below is one T cell receptor beta chain. Only in-frame clones appear in the TCRdb table, and some are missing; sequencing was by immunoSEQ multiplex PCR. This sample yields just over 2,000,000 clones, of which about 95% are seen a single time; around 1.1% belongs to the top ten. Selected positively for CCR7 and CD45RO-negative, naive CD8 cells excluded terminally differentiated effector memory CD45RA+ cells. This sample stems from a study of shared clonotypes between healthy human individuals. V shed 4 bases and J shed 2 bases, with 12 bases lying between them. The CDR3 spans 14 residues. Germline-derived CDR1 and CDR2 are SNHLY and FYNNEI.

This clonotype was sampled from a man between 18 and 35 years old in good health. The sample comprised naive CD8+ T cells sorted from blood. The gene calls are TRBV2 and TRBJ2-7; possible D gene TRBD2, 6 bases. CDR3 nucleotide sequence: TGTGCCAGCAGTGTGGCAGGGAGGACCTACGAGCAGTACTTC. Protein sequence: CASSVAGRTYEQYF.